A selection of T cell receptor beta chains follows, all from one sample in a study of CD8+CD57+ T cells in acquired aplastic anemia. TCRdb independently ran MiXCR on the reads; one entry per CDR3 protein. This sample carries hundreds of thousands of distinct CDR3 sequences, about two thirds of them seen once, and the ten largest clones take 4%. The specimen sequenced was sorted CD4+, CD8+, or CD8+CD57+ T cells (not recorded which) from PBMCs. These TCRs come from a human donor in good health, serving as a control. Each CDR3 is given with its conserved first and last residue. Each record gives: clone size, D gene, V gene, J gene, CDR3 length, CDR3 DNA, CDR3 protein. D genes are given only for firm matches. Not every row has a clone size; where given, it reads once, few, many or a size class.

size: -
D: -
V: TRBV6-1
J: TRBJ1-1
length: 16
DNA: TGTGCCAGCAGGGAGTCCCCCGGGGGGTTGAACACTGAAGCTTTCTTT
CDR3: CASRESPGGLNTEAFF

size: once
D: -
V: TRBV9
J: TRBJ2-1
length: 16
DNA: TGTGCCAGCAGCTACCCGGTTCGGCCAGCAAGAGACCAGCAGTTCTTC
CDR3: CASSYPVRPARDQQFF

size: -
D: TRBD2
V: TRBV9
J: TRBJ2-5
length: 17
DNA: TGTGCCAGCAGCGTGGGACTAGCGGGGGACATACAAGAGACCCAGTACTTC
CDR3: CASSVGLAGDIQETQYF

size: once
D: -
V: TRBV15
J: TRBJ2-7
length: 13
DNA: TGTGCCACCAGCAGGGATATCGGCTACGCACAGTACTTC
CDR3: CATSRDIGYAQYF

size: many
D: TRBD1
V: TRBV7-9
J: TRBJ1-2
length: 15
DNA: TGTGCCAGCAGCCCCCTACAGGGGACTAACTATGGCTACACCTTC
CDR3: CASSPLQGTNYGYTF

size: -
D: TRBD1
V: TRBV10-3
J: TRBJ1-5
length: 14
DNA: TGTGCCATCAGTGAGACCGGGACAGGCCAGCCCCAGCATTTT
CDR3: CAISETGTGQPQHF

size: once
D: -
V: TRBV20-1
J: TRBJ2-1
length: 12
DNA: TGCAGTGTTCCAGGGAACACGAATGAGCAGTTCTTC
CDR3: CSVPGNTNEQFF

size: -
D: -
V: TRBV7-6
J: TRBJ2-5
length: 14
DNA: TGTGCCAGCAGCTCAGCGTCGGACTGGATCCAGTACTTCTTC
CDR3: CASSSASDWIQYFF

size: -
D: TRBD1
V: TRBV15
J: TRBJ1-1
length: 17
DNA: TGTGCCACCAGCCCCCTCGGACAGGGGGCGATTTACACTGAAGCTTTCTTT
CDR3: CATSPLGQGAIYTEAFF

size: -
D: -
V: TRBV7-6
J: TRBJ2-7
length: 14
DNA: TGTGCCAGCAGCTTACAGGGACGAACGACAATCCCGACCTTC
CDR3: CASSLQGRTTIPTF

size: -
D: -
V: TRBV18
J: TRBJ1-2
length: 14
DNA: TGTGCCAGCTCCCAAGACATCGCTAACTATGGCCACACCTTC
CDR3: CASSQDIANYGHTF

size: -
D: TRBD1
V: TRBV19
J: TRBJ2-3
length: 17
DNA: TGTGCCAGTAGTATGAATAGTCGGGACAGGGGCACAGATACGCAGTATTTT
CDR3: CASSMNSRDRGTDTQYF

size: -
D: -
V: TRBV7-9
J: TRBJ1-2
length: 15
DNA: TGCGCCAGCAGCTTAGTATCGGGCCCCGCATATGGCTACACCTTC
CDR3: CASSLVSGPAYGYTF

size: many
D: -
V: TRBV6-1
J: TRBJ1-2
length: 13
DNA: TGTGCCAGCTCGGCAGGGACGAACTATGGCTACACCTTC
CDR3: CASSAGTNYGYTF

size: -
D: -
V: TRBV5-6
J: TRBJ1-5
length: 9
DNA: TGTGCCAGGATCAAGTCCCGGCATTTT
CDR3: CARIKSRHF

size: -
D: -
V: TRBV7-2
J: TRBJ2-3
length: 12
DNA: TGTGCCAGCAGGGTTAACCGAGACGACAAGTATTTT
CDR3: CASRVNRDDKYF

size: few
D: TRBD1
V: TRBV20-1
J: TRBJ1-2
length: 13
DNA: TGCAGTGCTAGTGACAGGGGCAGCTATGGCTACACCTTC
CDR3: CSASDRGSYGYTF

size: many
D: TRBD1
V: TRBV7-2
J: TRBJ2-7
length: 14
DNA: TGTGCCAGCAGCCTACGGACAGGGATCTACGAGCAGTACTTC
CDR3: CASSLRTGIYEQYF

size: -
D: -
V: TRBV5-1
J: TRBJ1-1
length: 16
DNA: TGTGCCAGCAGCTTAACATGGGGGACCACGGGCACTGAAGCTTTCTTT
CDR3: CASSLTWGTTGTEAFF

size: many
D: -
V: TRBV6-1
J: TRBJ1-2
length: 13
DNA: TGTGCCAGCAGGTTCAGAGGCGACTATGGCTACACCTTC
CDR3: CASRFRGDYGYTF

size: once
D: -
V: TRBV7-2
J: TRBJ1-2
length: 15
DNA: TGTGCCAGCAGCTTGAGGGGGACGGGCCAATATGGCTACACCTTC
CDR3: CASSLRGTGQYGYTF

size: many
D: -
V: TRBV7-9
J: TRBJ1-1
length: 13
DNA: TGTGCCAGCAGCCCCCAGGGATTGCTTGAAGCTTTCTTT
CDR3: CASSPQGLLEAFF

size: few
D: TRBD1
V: TRBV15
J: TRBJ1-1
length: 17
DNA: TGTGCCACCAGCAGTGGACAGGGGATAGGGGTACGCTCCGAAGCTTTCTTT
CDR3: CATSSGQGIGVRSEAFF

size: -
D: -
V: TRBV7-2
J: TRBJ2-7
length: 12
DNA: TGTGCCAGCAGCTTTAGCGGCTACGAGCAGTACTTC
CDR3: CASSFSGYEQYF

size: once
D: TRBD2
V: TRBV9
J: TRBJ2-1
length: 17
DNA: TGTGCCAGCAGCGTAAATGGACTAGCGGGAGCAGGGGATGAGCAGTTCTTC
CDR3: CASSVNGLAGAGDEQFF

size: -
D: -
V: TRBV24-1
J: TRBJ2-2
length: 15
DNA: TGTGCCACCAGTCTTCCGGGGGCTAACACCGGGGAGCTGTTTTTT
CDR3: CATSLPGANTGELFF

size: many
D: TRBD2
V: TRBV5-8
J: TRBJ2-3
length: 16
DNA: TGTGCCAGCAGCCAATCTAGCGGGGGGAGCACAGATACGCAGTATTTT
CDR3: CASSQSSGGSTDTQYF